This TCR beta chain was identified during a study of blood T cell repertoires in COVID-19. Turning to the study itself: Sources were T cells, B-cell-depleted T cells, or PBMCs; the material itself was cDNA or gDNA.

Original analysis: Quantification of nucleated cells was approximated via reference gene primer amplification. TCRdb's table, derived via immunoSEQ multiplex PCR, lists solely in-frame clones and lacks some. The V and J calls and clone size come from that table; D and trimming were worked out from the DNA. The sample lists some 130,000 clones; roughly four fifths were seen once. This clone was picked up a small number of times. This CDR3 has 16 amino acids. J gave up 7 bases and V 1 base, and 10 bases lay outside the gene matches. CDR1 is ENHRY and CDR2 is SYGVKD in the germline V gene. The sequence was collected from a man aged 25-40 years who had recovered from COVID-19. The source material was PBMCs or T cells enriched from blood (not recorded which). The rearrangement joins TRBV10-3 to TRBJ2-3, with 8 bases fitting TRBD2. In DNA form, the CDR3 reads TGTGCCATCAGTGAGTTTGATCGGGGGGGCGAGAATACGCAGTATTTT. It codes for CAISEFDRGGENTQYF.